This T cell receptor (beta chain) was found in a study of blood T cells in healthy people across ages. Study results and caveats: Significant beta diversity loss was already apparent by age 40, declining roughly linearly. Strong correlation linked observed beta diversity and percent naive T cells.

Next came a second PCR, run for 7 to 11 cycles, which used a sample-barcoded 5' primer along with a J-beta primer mix. TCRdb re-derived calls from the 5' RACE reads in MiXCR, one entry per CDR3 protein. The sample lists about 800,000 distinct CDR3 sequences, roughly 50% seen once, with 22% in the top ten. Germline V lookup: CDR1 MDHEN, CDR2 SYDVKM. This CDR3 region has 11 residues. J lost 12 bases, V lost 5 bases, and 7 bases had no gene match. In regard to this clonotype: As yet, its antigen is unknown.

The source is a man under 40 in good health. The genes are TRBV28 and TRBJ2-7, with TRBD1 matching over 7 bases. Specimen: blood. The CDR3 spells CASSTPGQWYF. In nucleotides, the CDR3 is TGTGCCAGCAGTACACCGGGACAGTGGTACTTC.